This TCR beta chain was found in a study of CD8 T cells in Susac syndrome. This clonotype was picked up one time. Reverse transcription of roughly 0.45 to 1 ug RNA used random hexamers. Amplification of TCR beta CDR3 used immunoSEQ multiplex PCR across 54 Vbeta and 13 Jbeta. TCRdb called the immunoSEQ multiplex PCR reads again in MiXCR, with one record for every CDR3 protein. The repertoire includes 200,000 to 250,000 distinct CDR3 sequences, roughly 96% of them detected once, and roughly 0.09% sits in the top ten. Trimming pared 2 bases from V and 2 bases from J, leaving 8 bases between. The CDR3 has 14 residues. Looked up from germline, CDR1 is MDHEN and CDR2 is SYDVKM.

The specimen sequenced was CD4+ T cells from PBMCs. The clonotype comes from a human donor with multiple sclerosis. This rearrangement joins TRBV28 to TRBJ2-3; D is unclear. The CDR3 DNA reads as TGTGCCAGCAGTTTAGTTCCAGTCACAGATACGCAGTATTTT. It specifies CASSLVPVTDTQYF.